These 32 T cell receptor beta chains originate from one sample sequenced in a study of blood T cell repertoires in COVID-19. This table comes from immunoSEQ multiplex PCR, and its TCRdb copy is limited to in-frame clones, with some not included. The sample comprises over 75,000 clones, roughly 88% of which are singletons, and approximately 2% rests with the top ten. The sequenced sample consisted of peripheral blood. These receptors all come from a man aged 45-65 years with COVID-19, enrolled during active disease.

A remark on this clone: Relative to the germline gene, one junction end is altered; a read error may explain this. Written as DNA, the CDR3 is TGTGCCAGCAGCTTATACAGGGGGGGGGACTACGAGCAGTACTTC. Residues: CASSLYRGGDYEQYF. V gene TRBV28 combines with J gene TRBJ2-7, with D possibly matching TRBD1 (8 bases). The CDR3 has 15 residues. Germline V gene data show CDR1 as MDHEN and CDR2 as SYDVKM.

The rearrangement joins TRBV10-3 to TRBJ1-1; 7 positions agree with TRBD1. The germline V gene has CDR1 ENHRY and CDR2 SYGVKD. The CDR3 runs to 15 residues. J gave up 0 bases and V 6 bases, and 7 bases lay outside the gene matches. The CDR3 coding sequence is TGTGCCATCAGGTGGGACAGCTCGATGAACACTGAAGCTTTCTTT. Translation: CAIRWDSSMNTEAFF.

The rearrangement joins TRBV27 to TRBJ1-4; D gene unclear. Trimming pared 3 bases from V and 4 bases from J, leaving 9 bases between. The V gene's germline CDR1 is MNHEY and CDR2 SMNVEV (reference sequence). The CDR3 has 14 residues. CDR3 nucleotides: TGTGCCAGCAGTTTCGATGGAGGTAATGAAAAACTGTTTTTT. It encodes CASSFDGGNEKLFF. Together with reference TRBV27 and TRBJ1-4, the CDR3 gives the full variable domain: EAQVTQNPRYLITVTGKKLTVTCSQNMNHEYMSWYRQDPGLGLRQIYYSMNVEVTDKGDVPEGYKVSRKEKRNFPLILESPSPNQTSLYFCASSFDGGNEKLFFGSGTQLSVL.

The rearrangement links TRBV5-6 to TRBJ1-5, with no clear D. Per germline, CDR1 SGHDT and CDR2 YYEEEE. The germline V and J ends were trimmed by 1 base and 1 base, with 12 bases remaining between them. CDR3 size: 16 residues. The CDR3 DNA sequence: TGTGCCAGCAGCTTGTTCGCAGTTTCAAGCAATCAGCCCCAGCATTTT. Translation gives CASSLFAVSSNQPQHF.

The rearrangement uses TRBV5-1 and TRBJ2-7; a weak D match, TRBD2 (6 bases). Between the trimmed V and J ends, which lost 0 bases and 6 bases, there was a span of 10 bases. The CDR3 is made up of 13 amino acids. In germline, CDR1 is SGHRS, CDR2 YFSETQ. The CDR3 DNA reads as TGCGCCAGCAGCTTGGCGGGGGTTTCCGAGCAGTACTTC. This encodes CASSLAGVSEQYF.

The V call is TRBV6-5, the J call TRBJ2-7; weak D call: TRBD1 (6 bases). The CDR3 runs 14 residues. Germline V CDR1 and CDR2: MNHEY, SVGAGI. V was clipped by 7 bases and J by 6 bases, with 19 bases between them. CDR3 DNA sequence: TGTGCCAGCACTCCGGACAGATCCCTCTCCGAGCAGTACTTC. This codes for CASTPDRSLSEQYF.

The rearrangement uses TRBV6-1 and TRBJ2-1, with D possibly TRBD2 on 5 matching bases. The CDR3 sequence is 14 residues long. Germline V gene lookup returns CDR1 MNHNS and CDR2 SASEGT. Trimming took off 2 bases at V and 9 bases at J, with 14 bases between the two ends. CDR3 nucleotide sequence: TGTGCCAGCAGTGAACTAGCTTTGAATGGTGAGCAGTTCTTC. Amino acid sequence: CASSELALNGEQFF.

As for this clone: Sequence at one end of the junction differs from germline and may be a read error. The chain employs TRBV5-1 and TRBJ1-3; D unclear. This CDR3 contains 9 residues. Germline V CDR1 and CDR2: SGHRS, YFSETQ. The CDR3 bases are TGCGCCAGCAGACCGGCGAGGGATTTT. It yields the protein CASRPARDF.

The chain links TRBV4-3 to TRBJ2-2; D is unresolved. Germline CDR1 LGHNA, CDR2 YSLEER. The CDR3 loop spans 14 amino acids. With 0 bases removed from V and 3 bases from J, the gap between germline ends came to 5 bases. The CDR3 region is CASSQDRYTGELFF. CDR3 DNA sequence: TGCGCCAGCAGCCAAGACAGGTACACCGGGGAGCTGTTTTTT.

This chain links TRBV15 with TRBJ2-1; D uncertain. Germline V gene lookup returns CDR1 LNHNV and CDR2 YYDKDF (reference sequence). Trimming removed 0 bases at V and 1 base at J, with 7 bases between. This CDR3 is 15 amino acids long. The CDR3 DNA sequence: TGTGCCACCAGCAGAGAGTTCGGTTCCTACAATGAGCAGTTCTTC. It specifies CATSREFGSYNEQFF.

CDR3 sequence reads: CASSTPTGGNTEAFF. Here the CDR3 DNA reads TGTGCCAGCAGTACACCGACAGGGGGCAACACTGAAGCTTTCTTT. The chain links TRBV25-1 to TRBJ1-1, with 10 bases that match TRBD1. The germline V gene encodes CDR1 MGHDK and CDR2 SYGVNS. The CDR3 covers 15 residues. Trimming removed 5 bases from V and 2 bases from J; junction bases left unmatched: 5.

The chain is built from TRBV20-1 and TRBJ2-1; a weak D match, TRBD2 (6 bases). Germline V gene lookup returns CDR1 DFQATT and CDR2 SNEGSKA (reference sequence). This CDR3 contains 11 residues. V was trimmed by 0 bases and J by 12 bases, leaving 9 bases between them. The CDR3 is CSARENGGQFF. The CDR3 DNA reads as TGCAGTGCTAGAGAGAACGGGGGGCAGTTCTTC.

This clone has more than one count but fewer than ten. CDR3 amino acids: CASSPPGGQTLHF. The DNA of the CDR3 is TGCGCCAGCAGTCCCCCCGGGGGTCAGACCCTCCACTTT. The rearrangement uses TRBV5-1 and TRBJ1-6; D might be TRBD1 (5 bases). V was cut by 5 bases and J by 14 bases, with 17 bases left in between. The V gene's germline CDR1 is SGHRS and CDR2 YFSETQ. This CDR3 has 13 residues.

Written as DNA, the CDR3 is TGTGCCAGTAAGTTGGGACAGGGGGCCTTTGAGCAGTTCTTC. Translating it yields CASKLGQGAFEQFF. The V call is TRBV19, the J call TRBJ2-1; TRBD1 matches at 12 bases. This CDR3 has 14 residues. V shed 7 bases and J 9 bases; nucleotides not matched to a gene: 7. In germline, CDR1 is LNHDA, CDR2 SQIVND (reference sequence).

This clone was recorded only once. The rearrangement links TRBV5-1 to TRBJ1-4; 8 nucleotides match TRBD1. V lost 4 bases and J lost 0; bases outside the gene matches: 5. The CDR3 sequence is 16 residues long. The germline gives CDR1 SGHRS, CDR2 YFSETQ. CDR3 region: CASSLTGGATNEKLFF. CDR3 sequence (DNA): TGCGCCAGCAGCCTTACAGGGGGGGCAACTAATGAAAAACTGTTTTTT.

This chain uses TRBV10-1 with TRBJ1-5; D unresolved. The CDR3 consists of 15 residues. Germline V lookup: CDR1 WNHNN, CDR2 SYGVQD (reference sequence). Trimming took off 3 bases at V and 9 bases at J, with 18 bases between the two ends. CDR3 sequence (DNA): TGCGCCAGCAGTGAACGGCAGGTGGACCTAGCGCCCCAGCATTTT. Encoded protein: CASSERQVDLAPQHF.

The J gene is TRBJ1-4, the V gene TRBV4-1, with unresolved D. Germline values: CDR1 MGHRA, CDR2 YSYEKL. The ends were cut back, 4 bases at V and 7 bases at J, with 13 bases in the middle. This CDR3 is built from 14 residues. CDR3 protein: CASSPVRGSEKLFF. In DNA, the CDR3 is TGCGCCAGCAGCCCCGTCCGAGGGAGTGAAAAACTGTTTTTT.

This rearrangement joins TRBV5-4 to TRBJ1-6; no clear D gene. Trimming removed 6 bases at V and 0 bases at J, with 16 bases between. Germline loops: CDR1 SGHNT, CDR2 YYREEE (reference sequence). There are 17 residues in the CDR3. This CDR3 reads CASTAGSASSYNSPLHF. Here the CDR3 DNA reads TGTGCCAGCACCGCGGGGAGCGCGAGCTCCTATAATTCACCCCTCCACTTT. Combining the CDR3 with reference TRBV5-4 and TRBJ1-6 gives the whole variable domain ETGVTQSPTHLIKTRGQQVTLRCSSQSGHNTVSWYQQALGQGPQFIFQYYREEENGRGNFPPRFSGLQFPNYSSELNVNALELDDSALYLCASTAGSASSYNSPLHFGNGTRLTVT.

The J gene is TRBJ1-4, the V gene TRBV14; no reliable D call. Germline V gene lookup returns CDR1 SGHDN and CDR2 FVKESK. The V and J ends lost 4 bases and 5 bases respectively, with 8 bases between them. The CDR3 covers 13 residues. This CDR3 reads CASSRGINEKLFF. In nucleotides, the CDR3 is TGTGCCAGCAGCCGCGGGATAAATGAAAAACTGTTTTTT.

The chain couples TRBV6-5 to TRBJ1-1; no definite D call. Between the trimmed V and J ends, which lost 6 bases and 0 bases, there was a span of 11 bases. Germline loops: CDR1 MNHEY, CDR2 SVGAGI. CDR3 length: 14 residues. For the CDR3, the DNA is TGTGCCAGCAGCTATCCTAATTTGAACACTGAAGCTTTCTTT. This gives the protein CASSYPNLNTEAFF.

The chain has TRBV6-6 and TRBJ2-7; the match to TRBD1 covers 8 bases. V was pared by 0 bases and J by 2 bases, with 3 bases of the junction left unmatched. Germline CDR1 reads MNHNY; CDR2 reads SVGAGI (reference sequence). The CDR3 covers 15 residues. Here the CDR3 reads CASSYSTGGPYEQYF. The CDR3, as DNA: TGTGCCAGCAGTTACTCAACAGGGGGTCCCTACGAGCAGTACTTC.

V gene TRBV6-2 or TRBV6-3 combines with J gene TRBJ1-2, with TRBD1 matching 7 bases. CDR3 length: 15 amino acids. Trimming took 6 bases from V and 2 from J; bases not matched to a gene: 9. The germline gives CDR1 MNHEY, CDR2 SVGEGT. The CDR3 bases are TGTGCCAGCAGCCCCAGGGGGGCTTTGAACTATGGCTACACCTTC. It translates to CASSPRGALNYGYTF.

The chain employs TRBV28 and TRBJ1-1; D is ambiguous. Germline CDR1 MDHEN, CDR2 SYDVKM. This CDR3 is 12 amino acids long. V shed 8 bases and J shed 6 bases, with 13 bases lying between them. CDR3 sequence: CASQERAPEAFF. In nucleotides, the CDR3 is TGTGCCAGCCAGGAGCGGGCCCCTGAAGCTTTCTTT.

The chain employs TRBV6-5 and TRBJ2-5, with D possibly being TRBD2 (6 bases). Trimming left V 3 bases short and J 5 bases short, with 7 bases between. CDR1 is MNHEY, CDR2 SVGAGI, per germline. The length of the CDR3 is 12 residues. The CDR3 sequence is CASSYGGETQYF. The CDR3 DNA sequence: TGTGCCAGCAGTTATGGAGGGGAGACCCAGTACTTC.

V gene TRBV7-3 combines with J gene TRBJ2-2, with 9 positions matching TRBD2. The J segment lost 4 bases and the V segment lost 4 bases, leaving 4 bases of the junction unmatched. The CDR3 contains 15 residues. Germline assignment: CDR1 SGHTA and CDR2 FQGTGA. The DNA for the CDR3 is TGTGCCAGCAGCTCGGGACTAGCTCCCACCGGGGAGCTGTTTTTT. Protein product: CASSSGLAPTGELFF.

The chain couples TRBV10-3 to TRBJ2-1, with 10 nucleotides matching TRBD1. This CDR3 comprises 15 residues. Trimming at V came to 7 bases and at J to 5 bases, leaving 8 bases not matched to a gene. Looked up from germline, CDR1 is ENHRY and CDR2 is SYGVKD. The CDR3 loop reads CAINKDRGFDNEQFF. Here the CDR3 DNA reads TGTGCCATCAACAAGGACAGGGGGTTTGACAATGAGCAGTTCTTC.

This clone is a singleton in its sample. The chain is built from TRBV27 and TRBJ1-1, with D hard to call. Germline CDR1 and CDR2: MNHEY and SMNVEV (reference sequence). The CDR3 is 17 amino acids. Trimming took off 4 bases at V and 5 bases at J, with 23 bases between the two ends. CDR3 sequence (DNA): TGTGCCAGCAGTTCGCTCCTTTCCGGGGTCAGGAATACTGAAGCTTTCTTT. Translation: CASSSLLSGVRNTEAFF.

This chain connects TRBV6-4 to TRBJ1-5; 7 positions match TRBD1. V trimming: 3 bases; J trimming: 0 bases; junction bases outside the gene matches: 8. Germline CDR1 is MRHNA and CDR2 is SNTAGT. CDR3 length: 17 amino acids. Here the CDR3 reads CASSEGQAVRSNQPQHF. CDR3 coding DNA: TGTGCCAGCAGTGAAGGACAGGCGGTTCGTAGCAATCAGCCCCAGCATTTT.

The V gene is TRBV2, the J gene TRBJ2-7; 8 bases match TRBD1. This CDR3 comprises 15 residues. V lost 4 bases, J lost 4 bases, and 9 bases stayed unmatched. Germline CDR1 reads SNHLY; CDR2 reads FYNNEI. CDR3 sequence: CASSGGQEIFYEQYF. DNA for the CDR3: TGTGCCAGCAGTGGGGGACAGGAGATCTTTTACGAGCAGTACTTC.

This rearrangement joins TRBV6-2 or TRBV6-3 to TRBJ1-3, with TRBD1 identical over 7 bases. Germline CDR1 is MNHEY and CDR2 is SVGEGT. With V trimmed by 5 bases and J by 2 bases, 3 bases remained unmatched. The CDR3 runs 14 residues. CDR3: CASSAGTAGNTIYF. CDR3 in DNA: TGTGCCAGCAGTGCCGGGACAGCTGGAAACACCATATATTTT.

The V gene is TRBV11-2, the J gene TRBJ2-7; a possible D gene is TRBD1 (6 bases). With 5 bases removed from V and 4 bases from J, the gap between germline ends came to 12 bases. This CDR3 spans 13 amino acids. Germline CDR1 and CDR2: SGHAT and FQNNGV. For the CDR3, the DNA is TGTGCCAGCAGCCAGGGACAAAAATACGAGCAGTACTTC. Its protein is CASSQGQKYEQYF. Filled out from reference TRBV11-2 and TRBJ2-7, the complete variable domain reads EAGVAQSPRYKIIEKRQSVAFWCNPISGHATLYWYQQILGQGPKLLIQFQNNGVVDDSQLPKDRFSAERLKGVDSTLKIQPAKLEDSAVYLCASSQGQKYEQYFGPGTRLTVT.

V is TRBV19 and J is TRBJ2-6; 10 bases agree with TRBD2. The CDR3 loop spans 20 amino acids. The J segment lost 0 bases and the V segment lost 6 bases, leaving 14 bases of the junction unmatched. Germline V gene lookup returns CDR1 LNHDA and CDR2 SQIVND (reference sequence). DNA for the CDR3: TGTGCCAGTAGAGAAAATACGGGAGTAGCGGGGGGCTCTGGGGCCAACGTCCTGACTTTC. Amino acids: CASRENTGVAGGSGANVLTF.